The 3 T cell receptor beta chains below come from one sample, sequenced in a study of identical twins. In TCRdb, the 5' RACE reads were re-called with MiXCR into one record per CDR3 protein. The top ten clones hold 0.75% to 0.95% of a sample with 400,000 to 650,000 distinct CDR3 sequences, roughly 21% of them seen once. These data were likewise used in another study, on T cells expressing NK-cell markers.

Sequencing was carried out using CD4+ T cells sorted from blood. These receptors were taken from a young woman in good health.

The rearrangement uses TRBV20-1 and TRBJ2-3, with D possibly TRBD2 on 5 matching bases. The germline V and J ends were trimmed by 6 bases and 2 bases, with 9 bases remaining between them. The germline gives CDR1 DFQATT, CDR2 SNEGSKA (reference sequence). CDR3 length: 12 residues. The CDR3 spells CSAARDTDTQYF. CDR3 DNA sequence: TGCAGTGCGGCCCGGGACACAGATACGCAGTATTTT.

This clonotype has only one observation. The chain recombines TRBV20-1 with TRBJ2-7; 10 bases are shared with TRBD1. V was clipped by 5 bases and J by 10 bases; unmatched bases: 11. In germline, CDR1 is DFQATT, CDR2 SNEGSKA (reference sequence). The CDR3 contains 13 residues. CDR3 sequence: CSADTGTGVYQYF. Written as DNA, the CDR3 is TGCAGTGCTGATACCGGGACAGGGGTCTACCAGTACTTC.

This chain joins TRBV6-2 or TRBV6-3 and TRBJ2-4; D is unresolved. In germline, CDR1 is MNHEY, CDR2 SVGEGT. CDR3 length: 12 amino acids. The ends were cut back, 7 bases at V and 5 bases at J, with 9 bases in the middle. CDR3 loop: CASNTHQNIQYF. The CDR3 nucleotides are TGTGCCAGCAACACGCACCAAAACATTCAGTACTTC.